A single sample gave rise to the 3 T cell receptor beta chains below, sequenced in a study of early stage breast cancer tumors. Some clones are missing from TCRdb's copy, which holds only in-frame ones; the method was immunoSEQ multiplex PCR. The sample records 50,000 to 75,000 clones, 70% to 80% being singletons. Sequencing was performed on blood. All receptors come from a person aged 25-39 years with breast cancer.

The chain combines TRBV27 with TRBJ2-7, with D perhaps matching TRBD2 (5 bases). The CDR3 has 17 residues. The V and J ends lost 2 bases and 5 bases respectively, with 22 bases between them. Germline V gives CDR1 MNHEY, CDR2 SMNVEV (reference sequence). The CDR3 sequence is CASSLRIPLPGMNEQYF. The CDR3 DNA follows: TGTGCCAGCAGTTTAAGAATTCCTTTACCCGGGATGAACGAGCAGTACTTC.

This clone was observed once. The CDR3 is CASSPGDRALRNEKLFF. The CDR3 bases are TGTGCCAGCAGTCCGGGGGACAGAGCCTTGAGGAATGAAAAACTGTTTTTT. The V and J genes are TRBV27 and TRBJ1-4, with 7 bases aligning to TRBD1. The germline V gene has CDR1 MNHEY and CDR2 SMNVEV (reference sequence). CDR3 length: 17 amino acids. V shed 5 bases, J shed 5 bases, and the junction held 14 bases outside the gene matches.

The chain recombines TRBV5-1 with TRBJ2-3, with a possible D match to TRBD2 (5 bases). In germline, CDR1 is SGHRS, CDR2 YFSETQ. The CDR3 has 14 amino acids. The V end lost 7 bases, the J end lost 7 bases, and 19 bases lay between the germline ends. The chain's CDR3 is CASAEGSDRYTQYF. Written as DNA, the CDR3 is TGCGCCAGCGCTGAGGGTAGTGACCGTTATACGCAGTATTTT. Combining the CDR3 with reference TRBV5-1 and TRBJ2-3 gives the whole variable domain KAGVTQTPRYLIKTRGQQVTLSCSPISGHRSVSWYQQTPGQGLQFLFEYFSETQRNKGNFPGRFSGRQFSNSRSEMNVSTLELGDSALYLCASAEGSDRYTQYFGPGTRLTVL.